This T cell receptor beta chain came from a study of blood T cell repertoires in COVID-19. About the research overall: Spain, Italy and the United States supplied samples that represented acute and convalescent COVID-19. T cells, B-cell-depleted T cells, or PBMCs provided the cDNA or gDNA that served as material.

Seattle patients were enrolled during active infection and followed longitudinally. How the authors handled the data: Quantification of nucleated cells was approximated via reference gene primer amplification. Data came from immunoSEQ multiplex PCR; TCRdb stores just in-frame clones and leaves some out. V, J and clone size derive from that table, while D and trimming were established from the DNA sequence. Of roughly 60,000 clones listed, approximately 90% are singletons. The CDR3 consists of 17 residues. CDR1 is KGHSH and CDR2 is LQKENI in the germline V gene. Trimming stripped 2 bases from V and 4 bases from J, with 20 bases between.

V is TRBV18 and J is TRBJ2-5; D is perhaps TRBD1 (7 bases). The clonotype originates from a man aged 35 to 55 with COVID-19, enrolled during active disease. The specimen was peripheral blood. The CDR3 DNA reads as TGTGCCAGCTCACCAACGACAGGGAGGCTAGCCGGAGAGACCCAGTACTTC. Translating gives CASSPTTGRLAGETQYF.